The entry that follows covers one T cell receptor (beta chain) sequence. Its target is not known. The record originates from a study of T-cell memory formation after mild COVID-19. Trimming left V 6 bases short and J 1 base short, with 20 bases between. This CDR3 is built from 17 residues. Germline V lookup: CDR1 KGHDR, CDR2 SFDVKD. Whole-study findings and limits: Contracting clones localized mainly to CM and EM when CD4+ and mainly to EMRA when CD8+. Contracting clones from day 15 to 85 had balanced CD4/CD8; later expanders favoured CD4+.

TCRdb ran MiXCR on the 5' RACE reads and lists one entry per CDR3 protein. The sample gives some 160,000 distinct CDR3 sequences, around 30% of which show up once; about 11% is in the top ten. The receptor's source is an adult woman who had mild COVID-19 (a few samples of this study predate the infection). Cell type and time point are not known. The sequencing input was PBMCs or a T cell subset sorted from them (not recorded which). This chain links TRBV24-1 with TRBJ2-5; D is undetermined. DNA of the CDR3: TGTGCCACCAGTCCTTCTGGACCAACCGTGCGCCAAGAGACCCAGTACTTC. Its translation: CATSPSGPTVRQETQYF.